What follows are 27 T cell receptor beta chains derived from one specimen sequenced in a study of CD8+CD57+ T cells in acquired aplastic anemia. Patients who underwent sequencing had shown CD8+CD57+ cell expansion by flow cytometry. TCR beta VDJ combinations and CDR3 sequences were profiled from genomic DNA. A single record per CDR3 protein comes from TCRdb applying MiXCR to the reads. The repertoire includes about 160,000 distinct CDR3 sequences, 40% to 50% of them detected once, and approximately 2.8% sits in the top ten. Sequenced material: sorted CD4+, CD8+, or CD8+CD57+ T cells (not recorded which) from PBMCs. The receptors were gathered from a human donor with aplastic anemia.

A word on this clonotype: The CDR3 ends on some other residue instead of the conserved phenylalanine or tryptophan, so this is likely a read error. The J gene is TRBJ2-2, the V gene TRBV10-1; D is unresolved. The CDR3 has 11 amino acids. CDR1 is WNHNN, CDR2 SYGVQD, per germline (reference sequence). CDR3 sequence: CATREVGELFS. The CDR3 DNA sequence: TGTGCTACTCGAGAAGTCGGGGAGCTGTTTTCT.

This clonotype was found many times. The V and J genes are TRBV20-1 and TRBJ2-1; 15 bases are shared with TRBD2. J was trimmed by 4 bases and V by 4 bases; bases with no gene match: 5. CDR3 length equals 16 residues. The V gene's germline CDR1 is DFQATT and CDR2 SNEGSKA (reference sequence). The CDR3 nucleotides read TGCAGTGCTAAACAGGGACTAGCGGGGGGTTACAATGAGCAGTTCTTC. Its protein product is CSAKQGLAGGYNEQFF.

Many counts were recorded for this clonotype. CDR3 nucleotide sequence: TGTGCCAGCAGCTTTATTGAAGCTTTCTTT. Its protein is CASSFIEAFF. V usage is TRBV7-8 and J usage is TRBJ1-1; D is ambiguous. The CDR3 consists of 10 residues. V was clipped by 3 bases and J by 7 bases, with 3 bases between them. Germline CDR1 SGHVS, CDR2 FQNEAQ.

This chain links TRBV20-1 with TRBJ1-1; TRBD1 matches 7 bases. Unmatched junction bases numbered 10, after V lost 8 bases and J lost 4 bases. Germline V gives CDR1 DFQATT, CDR2 SNEGSKA (reference sequence). This CDR3 comprises 13 residues. The CDR3 here is CSPSTQGVTEAFF. The DNA for the CDR3 is TGCAGTCCCTCGACCCAGGGGGTCACTGAAGCTTTCTTT.

The sample holds a few counts of this clonotype. This chain connects TRBV30 to TRBJ2-5, with 7 nucleotides matching TRBD2. V gave up 4 bases and J gave up 5 bases; unmatched junction bases: 10. The CDR3 loop spans 14 amino acids. Germline loops: CDR1 GTSNPN, CDR2 SVGIG (reference sequence). The CDR3 DNA follows: TGTGCCTGGAAAGGTGGGAGGGAGGGGGAGACCCAGTACTTC. Translating it yields CAWKGGREGETQYF.

This clonotype was observed at least ten times. The chain joins TRBV20-1 to TRBJ2-2, with 7 bases fitting TRBD1. The CDR3 consists of 16 residues. Germline values: CDR1 DFQATT, CDR2 SNEGSKA (reference sequence). Trimming removed 2 bases from V and 3 bases from J; junction bases left unmatched: 9. CDR3 DNA: TGCAGTGCTAGAAGAGTCATTGGACAGGACACCGGGGAGCTGTTTTTT. This translates into CSARRVIGQDTGELFF.

This clonotype was seen many times. The V and J genes are TRBV6-1 and TRBJ2-2; 11 bases line up with TRBD2. Germline loops: CDR1 MNHNS, CDR2 SASEGT. V was pared by 6 bases and J by 4 bases, with 10 bases of the junction left unmatched. The CDR3 covers 17 residues. The DNA of the CDR3 is TGTGCCAGCAGCGGACCGACTAGCGGGATGGGCACCGGGGAGCTGTTTTTT. Protein product: CASSGPTSGMGTGELFF.

Comments on this clonotype: The junction departs from the called germline gene at one end, perhaps through a read error. The CDR3 sequence: CASSSGLAGVHF. In DNA, the CDR3 is TGTGCCAGCAGCTCGGGACTAGCGGGAGTGCACTTC. The J gene is TRBJ2-1, the V gene TRBV7-2, with TRBD2 matching over 14 bases. This CDR3 contains 12 residues. Germline V gene sequence: CDR1 SGHTA, CDR2 FQGNSA.

This clonotype was seen at least ten times. V and J are TRBV6-2 or TRBV6-3 and TRBJ2-1; D is unclear. The CDR3 extends over 12 amino acids. Germline V gene sequence: CDR1 MNHEY, CDR2 SVGEGT. V was pared by 4 bases and J by 3 bases, with 4 bases between. CDR3 nucleotides: TGTGCCAGCAGTTTAATCTACAATGAGCAGTTCTTC. Translating it yields CASSLIYNEQFF.

This clonotype was observed a single time. V usage is TRBV7-2 and J usage is TRBJ2-7; D gene uncertain. The CDR3 runs 14 residues. Trimming took 4 bases from V and 2 from J, leaving 12 bases between them. The germline V gene has CDR1 SGHTA and CDR2 FQGNSA. Here the CDR3 DNA reads TGTGCCAGCAGCTCGGACGGATATACCTACGAGCAGTACTTC. It translates to CASSSDGYTYEQYF.

J is TRBJ2-3 and V is TRBV15; D uncertain. Trimming cost V 1 base and J 0 bases, with 5 bases left between them. The CDR3 is made up of 14 amino acids. Germline V CDR1 and CDR2: LNHNV, YYDKDF (reference sequence). The CDR3 DNA follows: TGTGCCACCAGCAGAGGTGGTAGCACAGATACGCAGTATTTT. Its protein product is CATSRGGSTDTQYF.

In this sample, this clonotype turned up many times. The chain employs TRBV20-1 and TRBJ1-5; TRBD1 matches at 11 bases. V shed 3 bases, J shed 6 bases, and the junction held 4 bases outside the gene matches. The length of the CDR3 is 14 residues. Germline CDR1 DFQATT, CDR2 SNEGSKA (reference sequence). The CDR3 coding sequence is TGCAGTGCTAGTGGGGACAGGGGGGGTCAGCCCCAGCATTTT. Amino acids: CSASGDRGGQPQHF.

The chain joins TRBV24-1 to TRBJ2-1, with D possibly being TRBD2 (6 bases). The ends were cut back, 3 bases at V and 5 bases at J, with 10 bases in the middle. Germline V CDR1 and CDR2: KGHDR, SFDVKD. The CDR3 totals 14 residues. Here the CDR3 DNA reads TGTGCCACCAGTGATACCGGGAGCGACAATGAGCAGTTCTTC. This encodes CATSDTGSDNEQFF.

The sample holds one count of this clonotype. The chain links TRBV7-2 to TRBJ1-2; weak D call: TRBD1 (6 bases). The germline V gene encodes CDR1 SGHTA and CDR2 FQGNSA. The V end lost 2 bases, the J end lost 8 bases, and 15 bases lay between the germline ends. CDR3 length: 14 residues. The CDR3 DNA follows: TGTGCCAGCAGCTTACCAGGGGCACGGAGGGGCTACACCTTC. Protein product: CASSLPGARRGYTF. The full variable domain, with the rest looked up from reference TRBV7-2 and TRBJ1-2, is GAGVSQSPSNKVTEKGKDVELRCDPISGHTALYWYRQSLGQGLEFLIYFQGNSAPDKSGLPSDRFSAERTGGSVSTLTIQRTQQEDSAVYLCASSLPGARRGYTFGSGTRLTVV.

As concerns this clonotype: A much bigger clone sits one base away, suggesting this may be a read error. The chain carries TRBV20-1 and TRBJ1-1, with D unclear. Trimming left V 3 bases short and J 4 bases short, with 15 bases between. CDR3 size: 14 residues. Germline V CDR1 and CDR2: DFQATT, SNEGSKA (reference sequence). The CDR3 nucleotides are TGCAGTGCTAGCTCGGGGTGCCCGGGCACTGAAGCTTTCTTT. It specifies CSASSGCPGTEAFF.

This sequence joins TRBV20-1 and TRBJ1-2, with TRBD1 matching over 10 bases. This CDR3 region has 20 residues. CDR1 and CDR2 (germline): DFQATT, SNEGSKA (reference sequence). The junction had 18 bases not matched to a gene; V was cut back by 0 bases and J by 2 bases. This CDR3 is CSARDLGTGEFSKPNYGYTF. CDR3 nucleotide sequence: TGCAGTGCTAGAGATCTCGGGACAGGGGAATTCTCTAAACCCAACTATGGCTACACCTTC.

V usage is TRBV5-1 and J usage is TRBJ2-1, with no clear D. This CDR3 is 15 amino acids long. The germline V gene encodes CDR1 SGHRS and CDR2 YFSETQ. The V gene lost 0 bases and the J gene lost 6 bases, with 13 bases spanning the gap. This chain's CDR3 is CASSLGPGGTNEQFF. CDR3 in DNA: TGCGCCAGCAGCTTGGGGCCCGGCGGAACCAATGAGCAGTTCTTC.

With respect to this clonotype: Sequence at one end of the junction differs from germline and may be a read error. The chain links TRBV6-4 to TRBJ2-7, with 8 bases matching TRBD2. The CDR3 spans 13 residues. From germline, CDR1 is MRHNA and CDR2 SNTAGT. CDR3 loop: CASSRGLAYEQHF. The CDR3, as DNA: TGTGCCAGCAGTCGTGGACTAGCCTACGAGCAGCACTTC.

This clonotype has only one observation. This chain connects TRBV7-2 to TRBJ2-7; D not certain. Per germline, CDR1 SGHTA and CDR2 FQGNSA. The CDR3 is 13 amino acids. Trimming removed 2 bases at V and 3 bases at J, with 8 bases between. The CDR3 is CASSLSVGYEQYF. The CDR3 DNA follows: TGTGCCAGCAGCTTAAGCGTGGGCTACGAGCAGTACTTC.

The chain combines TRBV12-3 or TRBV12-4 with TRBJ2-7; TRBD1 might be the D (8 bases). This CDR3 is built from 15 residues. Trimming removed 6 bases from V and 0 bases from J, with 15 bases in between. The CDR3 sequence is CASRESGTGSYEQYF. As DNA, the CDR3 is TGTGCCAGCAGGGAAAGCGGGACAGGCTCCTACGAGCAGTACTTC.

J is TRBJ2-7 and V is TRBV25-1; possibly TRBD1 or TRBD2 for D (5 bases each). The CDR3 sequence is 14 residues long. Germline assignment: CDR1 MGHDK and CDR2 SYGVNS. The DNA of the CDR3 is TGTGCTAGGCCCCCCGAGGGCAGGGCGTACGAGCAGTACTTC. This codes for CARPPEGRAYEQYF.

This clonotype has a handful of counts. This rearrangement joins TRBV29-1 to TRBJ1-2; possibly TRBD1 for D (5 bases). The CDR3 spans 15 residues. With 4 bases removed from V and 0 bases from J, the gap between germline ends came to 15 bases. CDR1 and CDR2 from the germline V gene are SQVTM and ANQGSEA. CDR3 sequence: CSVGVGQGANYGYTF. The DNA of the CDR3 is TGCAGCGTTGGGGTGGGGCAGGGAGCTAACTATGGCTACACCTTC.

This clonotype was picked up many times. The chain uses TRBV19 and TRBJ2-7; possible D gene TRBD2, 6 bases. With 6 bases removed from V and 2 bases from J, the gap between germline ends came to 14 bases. This CDR3 is 14 amino acids long. CDR1 is LNHDA, CDR2 SQIVND, per germline (reference sequence). The CDR3 protein is CASSPRASAYEQYF. The CDR3 DNA is TGTGCCAGTAGCCCCCGGGCTAGCGCCTACGAGCAGTACTTC.

At least ten counts were recorded for this clonotype. The chain recombines TRBV5-1 with TRBJ1-1; D uncertain. The CDR3 runs to 14 residues. With 5 bases removed from V and 6 bases from J, the gap between germline ends came to 17 bases. Per the germline V gene, CDR1 is SGHRS and CDR2 is YFSETQ. CDR3 sequence: CASSPRTPDAEAFF. CDR3 sequence (DNA): TGCGCCAGCAGTCCCCGCACACCTGACGCTGAAGCTTTCTTT.

As regards this clonotype: A much larger clone sits a single nucleotide away, making a read error possible. V and J are TRBV12-3 or TRBV12-4 and TRBJ2-7; D unclear. The CDR3 runs 11 residues. CDR3: CASRRAYKQYF. Written as DNA, the CDR3 is TGTGCCAGCAGGAGAGCCTACAAGCAGTACTTC.

This clonotype has a single count. The CDR3 nucleotides read TGTGCCAGCAGTGGGGTTGGAAACACCATATATTTT. Encoded protein: CASSGVGNTIYF. The chain couples TRBV25-1 to TRBJ1-3; D is unresolved. The CDR3 runs 12 residues. Germline CDR1 is MGHDK and CDR2 is SYGVNS. V was trimmed by 4 bases and J by 3 bases, leaving 4 bases between them.

J is TRBJ2-1 and V is TRBV10-1, with D perhaps TRBD2 (6 bases). V shed 3 bases and J shed 7 bases, with 16 bases lying between them. The V gene's germline CDR1 is WNHNN and CDR2 SYGVQD (reference sequence). This CDR3 contains 15 residues. The CDR3 nucleotides are TGCGCCAGCAGTGAACGGCAGGGAGGAATAAATGAGCAGTTCTTC. It encodes CASSERQGGINEQFF.